This TCR beta chain was captured by sequencing in a study of response to subunit inactivated influenza vaccine. The CDR3 is made up of 15 amino acids. Germline V CDR1 and CDR2: SQVTM, ANQGSEA. J lost 8 bases, V lost 0 bases, and 9 bases had no gene match. Via MiXCR, TCRdb re-called the RT-PCR reads, giving one row per CDR3 protein. The sample consists of roughly 290,000 distinct CDR3 sequences, 21% of them appearing once. The receptor was derived from a man between 50 and 69 years old who received an inactivated influenza vaccine. The V gene is TRBV29-1, the J gene TRBJ1-1; 10 positions match TRBD1. The sequences come from PBMCs from blood, collected 21 months after vaccination. This CDR3 reads CSVEDFDRGRAEAFF. The CDR3 DNA is TGCAGCGTTGAAGATTTCGACAGGGGGCGAGCGGAAGCTTTCTTT.